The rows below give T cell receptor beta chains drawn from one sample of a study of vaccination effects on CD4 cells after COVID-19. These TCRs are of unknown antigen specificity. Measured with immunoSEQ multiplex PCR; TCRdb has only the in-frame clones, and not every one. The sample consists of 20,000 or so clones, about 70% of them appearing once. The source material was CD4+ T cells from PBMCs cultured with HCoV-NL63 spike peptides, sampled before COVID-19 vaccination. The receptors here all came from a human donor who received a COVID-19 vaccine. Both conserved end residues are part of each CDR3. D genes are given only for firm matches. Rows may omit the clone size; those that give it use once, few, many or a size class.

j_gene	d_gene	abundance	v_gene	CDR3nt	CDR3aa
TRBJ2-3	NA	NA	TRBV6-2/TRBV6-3	TGTGCCAGCAGTTTGACTTCAGGGGTTACGCAGTATTTT	CASSLTSGVTQYF
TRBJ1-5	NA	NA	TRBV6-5	TGTGCCAGCAGTTACCAGGGGATCAATCAGCCCCAGCATTTT	CASSYQGINQPQHF
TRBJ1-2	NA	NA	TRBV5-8	TGTGCCAGCAGCTTTGAAAATAGTAACTATGGCTACACCTTC	CASSFENSNYGYTF
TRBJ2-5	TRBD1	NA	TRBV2	TGTGCCAGCAGCGGGACAGGTGGCGAGACCCAGTACTTC	CASSGTGGETQYF
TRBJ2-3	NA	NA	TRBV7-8	TGTGCCAGCAGCTTGGCGGACTTCGGGCCCACAGATACGCAGTATTTT	CASSLADFGPTDTQYF
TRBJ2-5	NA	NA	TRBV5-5	TGTGCCAGCAGCTTGGCCCGGACTGGACCAGAGACCCAGTACTTC	CASSLARTGPETQYF
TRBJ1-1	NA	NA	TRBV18	TGTGCCAGCTCACCTTTAAGGGAGTTTAACACTGAAGCTTTCTTT	CASSPLREFNTEAFF
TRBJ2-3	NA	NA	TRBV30	TGTGCCTGGAGCGGGGGCCCGGCAGATACGCAGTATTTT	CAWSGGPADTQYF
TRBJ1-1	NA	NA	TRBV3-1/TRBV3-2	TGTGCCAGCAGCCATCAGGGGAACACTGAAGCTTTCTTT	CASSHQGNTEAFF
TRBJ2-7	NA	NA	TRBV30	TGTGCCTGGACTTTGGGGTCTAGGGAGCAGTACTTC	CAWTLGSREQYF
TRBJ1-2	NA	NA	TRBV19	TGTGCCATCCGGAGCCCTATACTTGGCTACACCTTC	CAIRSPILGYTF
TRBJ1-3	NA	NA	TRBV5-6	TGTGCCAGCAGCAAAGACGGACTAAGCTCTGGAAACACCATATATTTT	CASSKDGLSSGNTIYF
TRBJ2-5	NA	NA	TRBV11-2	TGTGCCAGCAGCTTAGAGTCAGGGGAGGAGACCCAGTACTTC	CASSLESGEETQYF
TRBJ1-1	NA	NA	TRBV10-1	TGCGCCAGCGCAGACCCGAACACTGAAGCTTTCTTT	CASADPNTEAFF
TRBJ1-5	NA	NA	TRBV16	TGTGCCAGCAGCCAAAGTATGACGGGGAGGAATCAGCCCCAGCATTTT	CASSQSMTGRNQPQHF
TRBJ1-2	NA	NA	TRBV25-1	TGTGCCAGTTCTACTGGGCAGCTATATGGCTACACCTTC	CASSTGQLYGYTF
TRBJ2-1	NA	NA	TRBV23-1	TGCGCCAGCAGTCAAGGACGTGGCGGTCGCGGAATCAATGAGCAGTTCTTC	CASSQGRGGRGINEQFF
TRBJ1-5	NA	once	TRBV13	TGTGCCAGCAGCTTATCTAATCAGCCCCAGCATTTT	CASSLSNQPQHF
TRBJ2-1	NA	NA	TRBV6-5	TGTGCCAGCAGCAGGGAAAATGAGCAGTTCTTC	CASSRENEQFF
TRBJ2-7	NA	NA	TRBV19	TGTGCCAGTAGTAATAGGGGAATTGACGAGCAGTACTTC	CASSNRGIDEQYF
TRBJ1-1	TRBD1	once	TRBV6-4	TGTGCCAGCAGTCCCGAAGAGACAGGGGTGAAGACTGAAGCTTTCTTT	CASSPEETGVKTEAFF
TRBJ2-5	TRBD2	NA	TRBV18	TGTGCCAGCTCACCCTCTAGCGGGGAGACCCAGTACTTC	CASSPSSGETQYF
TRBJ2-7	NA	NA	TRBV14	TGTGCCAGCAGCCAGTTACCATACTACGAGCAGTACTTC	CASSQLPYYEQYF
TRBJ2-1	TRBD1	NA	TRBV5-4	TGTGCCAGCAGCGAACTAACAGGGGGAAGTGAGCAGTTCTTC	CASSELTGGSEQFF
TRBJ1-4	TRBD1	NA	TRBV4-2	TGTGCCAGCAGCCAAGACAGGGGGGAAAAACTGTTTTTT	CASSQDRGEKLFF
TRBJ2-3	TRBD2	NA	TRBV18	TGTGCCAGCTCACCAGTTATTGGGCGGGGGGCCACAGATACGCAGTATTTT	CASSPVIGRGATDTQYF
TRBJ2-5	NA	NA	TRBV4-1	TGCGCCAGCAGCCAAGCGTCTAGAGGGCTCTCTGGAGAGACCCAGTACTTC	CASSQASRGLSGETQYF
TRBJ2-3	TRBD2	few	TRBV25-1	TGTGCCAGCAGTGAGGGAGGGCGCGGGAGGGATACGCAGTATTTT	CASSEGGRGRDTQYF
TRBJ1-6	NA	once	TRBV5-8	TGTGCCAGCAGTCCATCCGGGACACAGTATTCACCCCTCCACTTT	CASSPSGTQYSPLHF
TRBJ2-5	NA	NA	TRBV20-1	TGCAGTGCTCCCCAGATTGAGACCCAGTACTTC	CSAPQIETQYF
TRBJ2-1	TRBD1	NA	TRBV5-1	TGCGCCAGCAGCGGAATCACAGGGGCTTCCTACAATGAGCAGTTCTTC	CASSGITGASYNEQFF
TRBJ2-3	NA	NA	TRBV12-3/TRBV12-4	TGTGCCAGCAGTCTACCGGACGGAGATACGCAGTATTTT	CASSLPDGDTQYF
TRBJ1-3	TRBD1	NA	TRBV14	TGTGCCAGCAGCCAGTTTACAGGGGTCCTCTCTGGAAACACCATATATTTT	CASSQFTGVLSGNTIYF
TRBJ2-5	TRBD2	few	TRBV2	TGTGCCAGCAGTTCTACTAGCGGGGGGTCAGGGACCCAGTACTTC	CASSSTSGGSGTQYF
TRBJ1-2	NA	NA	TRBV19	TGTGCCAGTAGTATAGCTAACGGAATTAACTATGGCTACACCTTC	CASSIANGINYGYTF
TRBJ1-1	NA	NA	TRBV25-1	TGTGCCAGCAGTGGCGGGGGTCGCACTGAAGCTTTCTTT	CASSGGGRTEAFF
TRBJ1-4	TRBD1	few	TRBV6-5	TGTGCCAGCAGAGTGGACAGGGTTAATGAAAAACTGTTTTTT	CASRVDRVNEKLFF
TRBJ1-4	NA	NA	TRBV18	TGTGCCAGCTCACCAAGCCAGGGGCTCTGGGAAAAACTGTTTTTT	CASSPSQGLWEKLFF
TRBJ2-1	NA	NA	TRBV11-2	TGTGCCAGCAGCTTATGGGCCACGGGCTCCTACAATGAGCAGTTCTTC	CASSLWATGSYNEQFF
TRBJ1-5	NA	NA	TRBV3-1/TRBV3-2	TGTGCCAGCAGCCAAGGAGCAGGACCACAGCCCCAGCATTTT	CASSQGAGPQPQHF
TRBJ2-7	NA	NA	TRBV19	TGTGCCAGTAGTATGGATATGGACGCCTCCTACGAGCAGTACTTC	CASSMDMDASYEQYF
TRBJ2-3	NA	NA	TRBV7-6	TGTGCCAGCAGCTTAGCCCTAGCGTCGGCAGATACGCAGTATTTT	CASSLALASADTQYF
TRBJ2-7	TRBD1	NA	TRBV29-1	TGCAGCGTTGGGCCAGGGGGAGACGAGCAGTACTTC	CSVGPGGDEQYF
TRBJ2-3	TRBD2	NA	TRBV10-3	TGTGCCATCAGTGCTGCGGGGGGGAGCACAGATACGCAGTATTTT	CAISAAGGSTDTQYF
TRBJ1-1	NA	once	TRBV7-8	TGTGCCAGCAGCTTGTCCCTCCCGGGCACTGAAGCTTTCTTT	CASSLSLPGTEAFF
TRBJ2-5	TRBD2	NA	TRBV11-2	TGTGCCAGCAGCTTAGGTCGGCTAGCGGGGGGGCCTAGGGAGACCCAGTACTTC	CASSLGRLAGGPRETQYF
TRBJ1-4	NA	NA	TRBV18	TGTGCCAGCTCACCAAGGGATGCAACTAATGAAAAACTGTTTTTT	CASSPRDATNEKLFF
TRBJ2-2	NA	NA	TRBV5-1	TGCGCCAGCAGCTTGTCAGGGAACACCGGGGAGCTGTTTTTT	CASSLSGNTGELFF
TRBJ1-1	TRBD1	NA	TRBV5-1	TGCGCCAGCAGCCCGAGGATCGGACAGGAAGAGGCTTTCTTT	CASSPRIGQEEAFF
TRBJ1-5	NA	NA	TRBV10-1	TGCGCCAGCAGTGGTACCTACAATCAGCCCCAGCATTTT	CASSGTYNQPQHF
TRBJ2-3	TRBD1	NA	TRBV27	TGTGCCAGCAGCTGGGACAGAGACACAGATACGCAGTATTTT	CASSWDRDTDTQYF
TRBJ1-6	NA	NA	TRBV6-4	TGTGCCAGCAGCCGAGAAGGAGGGGCGAATTCACCCCTCCACTTT	CASSREGGANSPLHF
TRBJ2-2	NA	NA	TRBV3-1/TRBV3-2	TGTGCCAGCAGCCAGGTGGGGGGAGGCACCGGGGAGCTGTTTTTT	CASSQVGGGTGELFF
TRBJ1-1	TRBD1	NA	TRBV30	TGTGCCTGGAGTACGGGACAGGGTAACACTGAAGCTTTCTTT	CAWSTGQGNTEAFF
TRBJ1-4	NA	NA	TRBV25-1	TGTGCCAGCAGTGAAGGCGCAGGATTGGGGGAAAAACTGTTTTTT	CASSEGAGLGEKLFF
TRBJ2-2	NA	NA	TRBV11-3	TGTGCCAGCAGCTACACCGGGACACCGACCGGGGAGCTGTTTTTT	CASSYTGTPTGELFF
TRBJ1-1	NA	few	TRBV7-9	TGTGCCAGCAGCTTAGAAGGTGGGGGAACTGAAGCTTTCTTT	CASSLEGGGTEAFF
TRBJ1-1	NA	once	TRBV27	TGTGCCAGCTCCGGGGGAATGAACACTGAAGCTTTCTTT	CASSGGMNTEAFF
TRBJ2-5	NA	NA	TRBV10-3	TGTGCCATCGTGGGTTCTTGGGAGACCCAGTACTTC	CAIVGSWETQYF